These T cell receptor beta chains were read from a single sample in a study of T-cell reconstitution after alpha-beta-depleted transplantation in children. TCRdb redid the calling of the PCR reads with MiXCR, one entry per CDR3 protein. In the table there are 120,000 to 150,000 distinct CDR3 sequences, 8.8% of which are singletons. This specimen was PBMCs, mostly from graft donor cells, taken 180 days after TCRalphabeta/CD19-depleted stem cell transplant. The origin of the receptors is a female patient aged 2-9 years who had a stem cell transplant for congenital amegakaryocytic thrombocytopenia, so the T cells may come from the graft donor. The CDR3 runs from the conserved cysteine through the conserved F or W. D genes are given only for firm matches. Clone size is not always given. Where it is, it says once, few, many or a class for expanded clones.

clone_size,d_call,j_call,v_call,cdr3_nt,cdr3_aa
many,TRBD2,TRBJ2-7,TRBV5-1,TGCGCCAGCACCCTTGGGGGGGGATTCTACGAGCAGTACTTC,CASTLGGGFYEQYF
many,.,TRBJ1-5,TRBV18,TGTGCCAGCTCGTCTAGAGAGGATCAGCCCCAGCATTTT,CASSSREDQPQHF
few,.,TRBJ2-3,TRBV7-9,TGTGCCAGCAGCTTATACGGGCTCACAGATACGCAGTATTTT,CASSLYGLTDTQYF
many,.,TRBJ2-7,TRBV5-1,TGCGCCAGCAGCTTGGATTCAGCGTGGGAGCAGTACTTC,CASSLDSAWEQYF
many,.,TRBJ2-2,TRBV28,TGTGCCAGCAAGCTATTGAGCACCGGGGAGCTGTTTTTT,CASKLLSTGELFF
few,.,TRBJ1-1,TRBV4-3,TGCGCCAGCAGCCAAGATCATCGGCAGGGGAACACTGAAGCTTTCTTT,CASSQDHRQGNTEAFF
many,.,TRBJ2-2,TRBV12-3/TRBV12-4,TGTGCCAGCAGTTTCACCGGGGAGCTGTTTTTT,CASSFTGELFF
many,TRBD2,TRBJ2-7,TRBV7-2,TGTGCCAGCAGCTTAGGAGGAAAGACTAGCGGATACGAGCAGTACTTC,CASSLGGKTSGYEQYF
few,.,TRBJ2-2,TRBV18,TGTGCCAGCTCACGACGAAACACCGGGGAGCTGTTTTTT,CASSRRNTGELFF
.,.,TRBJ2-1,TRBV10-3,TGTGCCAGTTCACCCGGGACCCAGTCCTACAATGAGCAGTTCTTC,CASSPGTQSYNEQFF
many,.,TRBJ2-1,TRBV12-3/TRBV12-4,TGTGCCAGCAGTTCCCCAGGGCACGGCGAGCAGTTCTTC,CASSSPGHGEQFF
.,.,TRBJ2-5,TRBV4-2,TGTGCCAGCAGCCAAGATTGGTTGACTAGGGGAGAGACCCAGTACTTC,CASSQDWLTRGETQYF
many,.,TRBJ1-6,TRBV20-1,TGCAGTGCTAGTCGAGGGAGAGGTTCACCCCTCCACTTT,CSASRGRGSPLHF
many,.,TRBJ2-2,TRBV5-1,TGCGCCAGCAGCCAGAAATTGTCGGGAGTATCCGGGGAGCTGTTTTTT,CASSQKLSGVSGELFF
many,.,TRBJ2-7,TRBV14,TGTGCCAGCAGCCAAGGTCTCTACGCCTACGAGCAGTACTTC,CASSQGLYAYEQYF
.,.,TRBJ2-7,TRBV20-1,TGCAGTGCTAGAGAGGTGGACGAGCAGTACTTC,CSAREVDEQYF
.,TRBD2,TRBJ2-7,TRBV6-5,TGTGCCAGCAGTTCCCCGGTACTAGCGGGAGGGTTCGAGCAGTACTTC,CASSSPVLAGGFEQYF
many,TRBD2,TRBJ2-1,TRBV20-1,TGCAGTGTTACCTCCCCGCTAGCGGGGGACAATGAGCAGTTCTTC,CSVTSPLAGDNEQFF
many,TRBD1,TRBJ1-2,TRBV20-1,TGCAGTGCTAGATCCCATAGCGGGACAGGGACTAACTATGGCTACACCTTC,CSARSHSGTGTNYGYTF
many,.,TRBJ2-6,TRBV14,TGTGCCAGCAGCCAAGATTTTAAACGATATTCTGGGGCCAACGTCCTGACTTTC,CASSQDFKRYSGANVLTF
.,.,TRBJ2-5,TRBV20-1,TGCAGTGCTAGAGATCCCCGAGGGGGGAATCAAGAGACCCAGTACTTC,CSARDPRGGNQETQYF
few,TRBD1,TRBJ2-1,TRBV28,TGTGCCAGCAGTTTCCCCTTCCGGACAGGGGGCAATGAGCAGTTCTTC,CASSFPFRTGGNEQFF
many,.,TRBJ1-5,TRBV5-5,TGTGCCAGCAGCTCGTTGGGGACATATGCGCCCCAGCATTTT,CASSSLGTYAPQHF
many,TRBD2,TRBJ2-1,TRBV20-1,TGCAGTGCTGGCGGGAGGGCCGAAGAGAATGAGCAGTTCTTC,CSAGGRAEENEQFF
many,TRBD2,TRBJ2-1,TRBV7-2,TGTGCCAGCAGCTTAGTTGGGACTAGCAACAATGAGCAGTTCTTC,CASSLVGTSNNEQFF
many,.,TRBJ1-2,TRBV12-3/TRBV12-4,TGTGCCAGCAGGGCGTCGGGGTCAGATTTCAACTATGGCTACACCTTC,CASRASGSDFNYGYTF
.,TRBD2,TRBJ2-7,TRBV4-1,TGCGCCAGCAGCCAAGTACTTAAGCGGGACGACTACGAGCAGTACTTC,CASSQVLKRDDYEQYF
many,.,TRBJ2-2,TRBV5-1,TGCGCCAGCAGAAAGCAGATGGGTGATGCCGGGGAGCTGTTTTTT,CASRKQMGDAGELFF
many,.,TRBJ2-7,TRBV3-1,TGTGCCAGCAGCCAAGGCTGGCTAGCTCTTCACTACGAGCAGTACTTC,CASSQGWLALHYEQYF
many,.,TRBJ2-1,TRBV6-5,TGTGCCAGCAGTTACCTTGGGATCTCCTACAATGAGCAGTTCTTC,CASSYLGISYNEQFF
.,.,TRBJ2-7,TRBV28,TGTGCCAGCAGTTTTTGGTGGGACTACGAGCAGTACTTC,CASSFWWDYEQYF
many,.,TRBJ2-5,TRBV29-1,TGCAGCGTTGGTCAGGCGAGCCAAGAGACCCAGTACTTC,CSVGQASQETQYF
many,.,TRBJ1-2,TRBV5-4,TGTGCCAGCAGCCAACAGCGTTCTAACTATGGCTACACCTTC,CASSQQRSNYGYTF
few,.,TRBJ2-7,TRBV20-1,TGCAGTGCTAGCGTCTCCCGTTGGGGCGAGCAGTACTTC,CSASVSRWGEQYF
many,.,TRBJ2-3,TRBV5-1,TGCGCCAGCCTTGAGGGCCCTAGCACAGATACGCAGTATTTT,CASLEGPSTDTQYF
.,TRBD1,TRBJ2-5,TRBV18,TGTGCCAGCTCATGGACAGGGGGCGAGGAGACCCAGTACTTC,CASSWTGGEETQYF
.,.,TRBJ2-7,TRBV3-1,TGTGCCAGCAGTCCAGGGCCCCACTCTTACTGGGAGCAGTACTTC,CASSPGPHSYWEQYF
.,.,TRBJ2-3,TRBV5-1,TGCGCCAGCAGCAGAGGGACATTCAGAGATACGCAGTATTTT,CASSRGTFRDTQYF
many,TRBD2,TRBJ2-3,TRBV7-9,TGTGCCAGCAGCCGGGGGGGACTACACACAGATACGCAGTATTTT,CASSRGGLHTDTQYF
.,TRBD2,TRBJ2-7,TRBV6-1,TGTGCCAGCAGGGGACTAGCGGGACAGTACGAGCAGTACTTC,CASRGLAGQYEQYF
.,.,TRBJ2-5,TRBV3-1,TGTGCCAGCAGCCAAGATTGGGGGCCCCAGTACTTC,CASSQDWGPQYF
many,.,TRBJ2-3,TRBV18,TGTGCCAGCTCACCAGGGGCGGCCCGTGGCACAGATACGCAGTATTTT,CASSPGAARGTDTQYF
many,.,TRBJ2-5,TRBV5-5,TGTGCCAGCAGCTTGGTTCATGAGACCCAGTACTTC,CASSLVHETQYF
.,.,TRBJ1-1,TRBV19,TGTGCCAGTAAGTTGTCCCGCAGAAACACTGAAGCTTTCTTT,CASKLSRRNTEAFF
many,.,TRBJ1-2,TRBV29-1,TGCAGCGTTGAAGATCCGAGGGGGGTCTATGGCTACACCTTC,CSVEDPRGVYGYTF
.,.,TRBJ2-7,TRBV18,TGTGCCAGCTCCCTCACGGGCCATCCCTCCTACGAGCAGTACTTC,CASSLTGHPSYEQYF
.,.,TRBJ1-1,TRBV18,TGTGCCAGCTCACCAGAGACGGCAGTGACTGAAGCTTTCTTT,CASSPETAVTEAFF
many,.,TRBJ2-5,TRBV28,TGTGCCAGCAGCAGGCCAGGGACCCAAGAGACCCAGTACTTC,CASSRPGTQETQYF
few,.,TRBJ1-2,TRBV5-1,TGCGCCAGCAGCTTAGGGTCAGGAGGAGGCTACACCTTC,CASSLGSGGGYTF
few,TRBD2,TRBJ2-7,TRBV7-2,TGTGCCAGCAGCCCTCCTGGACTAGCGGGAACCGAGCAGTACTTC,CASSPPGLAGTEQYF
.,.,TRBJ2-1,TRBV20-1,TGCTCTGGGGGCCACGCTCCCCTTTACAATGAGCAGTTCTTC,CSGGHAPLYNEQFF
.,.,TRBJ2-1,TRBV12-3/TRBV12-4,TGTGCCAGCAGTTTTATGGCGGGGACCTACAATGAGCAGTTCTTC,CASSFMAGTYNEQFF
many,TRBD2,TRBJ2-1,TRBV20-1,TGCAGTGCCGGAGGGGCCAGGGACTACTACAATGAGCAGTTCTTC,CSAGGARDYYNEQFF
many,TRBD2,TRBJ2-5,TRBV15,TGTGCCTCAAGAGGCGGGAGGGCCGAGGAGACCCAGTACTTC,CASRGGRAEETQYF
many,TRBD1,TRBJ1-1,TRBV20-1,TGCAGTGCTAGAGGACAGGGGGGGAACACTGAAGCTTTCTTT,CSARGQGGNTEAFF